Many counts were recorded for the clone carrying this T cell receptor (beta chain). The antigen remains unidentified. The PBMCs had their origin in more than 9.5 ml of fresh peripheral blood. These data are taken from a study of T cells in Graves' hyperthyroidism and ophthalmopathy. Amplification yielded TCR beta CDR3 regions, with RNA transcripts as the source. The TCR CDR3 first-round RT-PCR relied on the HTBI primer set. TCRdb used MiXCR to reprocess the multiplex PCR reads, holding one entry per CDR3 protein. The table records hundreds of thousands of distinct CDR3 sequences, 14% to 15% of them present only once. Findings of the study overall: Using 13 V-J features, a model discriminated ophthalmopathy from stable hyperthyroidism.

Sequencing used blood. This TCR was recovered from a woman in her thirties or forties with Graves' ophthalmopathy.

The DNA of the CDR3 is TGTGCCAGCAGCCAAGGGTTTCCGGGGACTAACTATGGCTACACCTTC. Its translation: CASSQGFPGTNYGYTF. The chain combines TRBV14 with TRBJ1-2; D unclear. Germline V gives CDR1 SGHDN, CDR2 FVKESK. Between the trimmed V and J ends, which lost 1 base and 0 bases, there was a span of 12 bases. This CDR3 spans 16 amino acids.